The clone carrying this T cell receptor beta chain was found once. Antigen: not known. Healthy bone marrow donors made up the donor group. Researchers ran the PCR with 60 Vbeta and 13 Jbeta primers. Here immunoSEQ multiplex PCR was the method, and the copy in TCRdb shows in-frame clones only, minus some. The table records 85,000 to 95,000 clones, roughly 70% of them present only once. Trimming removed 4 bases from V and 3 bases from J; junction bases left unmatched: 6. CDR1 is SGDLS, CDR2 YYNGEE, per germline. CDR3 length equals 14 residues. The data belong to a study of cytomegalovirus exposure and HLA in healthy donors. Study context: A prior study identified just under 120 million unique TCR beta sequences from roughly 180 million T cells. Study-wide results and caveats: Across donors, most TCRs were seen rarely, yet some public ones were widespread.

V usage is TRBV9 and J usage is TRBJ2-5; 7 positions agree with TRBD1. The source is a man aged 25-40 years in good health and CMV-seropositive. The sample was PBMCs. The CDR3: CASSLTGTEETQYF. The CDR3 coding sequence is TGTGCCAGCAGCCTAACCGGGACAGAAGAGACCCAGTACTTC.